These 9 T cell receptor beta chains were sequenced from one sample in a study of identical twins. Each CDR3 protein is one row after TCRdb ran MiXCR on the 5' RACE reads. Here the sample spans around 290,000 distinct CDR3 sequences, roughly 10% being singletons. The sample was also linked to a second study, of yellow fever vaccine responses in identical twins.

Material for sequencing was CD8+ T cells sorted from blood. The source of these receptors is a young woman in good health.

The table lists this clonotype with a few counts. The chain links TRBV7-9 to TRBJ2-7, with TRBD1 as a possible D gene (5 bases). Germline CDR1 is SEHNR and CDR2 is FQNEAQ (reference sequence). V was shortened by 5 bases and J by 5 bases, with 13 bases between the two germline ends. CDR3 length equals 13 residues. The CDR3 here is CASSPRVRDEQYF. The CDR3 DNA follows: TGTGCCAGCAGCCCCAGGGTTCGTGACGAGCAGTACTTC.

This clonotype was detected ten times or more. V and J are TRBV7-9 and TRBJ2-1; unclear D gene. The V and J ends lost 6 bases and 5 bases respectively, with 20 bases between them. This CDR3 is 16 amino acids long. Germline CDR1 SEHNR, CDR2 FQNEAQ (reference sequence). This chain's CDR3 is CASRSPGLETNNEQFF. The CDR3, as DNA: TGTGCCAGCAGATCCCCCGGGTTGGAGACAAACAATGAGCAGTTCTTC.

J is TRBJ1-5 and V is TRBV11-1, with 7 nucleotides matching TRBD1. Per the germline V gene, CDR1 is SGHAT and CDR2 is FQDESV (reference sequence). V was pared by 5 bases and J by 11 bases, with 9 bases of the junction left unmatched. This CDR3 has 13 amino acids. CDR3 nucleotides: TGTGCCAGCAGCGCGGGGACAGCCTTGTCCCAGCATTTT. This codes for CASSAGTALSQHF.

This clonotype appeared a few times. The chain is built from TRBV7-2 and TRBJ2-7, with D possibly being TRBD2 (7 bases). Germline values: CDR1 SGHTA, CDR2 FQGNSA. The CDR3 length is 17 residues. V lost 1 base to trimming and J lost 0 bases, with 16 bases between them. The DNA for the CDR3 is TGTGCCAGCAGCTTAGTTGAGGGGGGGCTAGCCTCCTACGAGCAGTACTTC. Translation: CASSLVEGGLASYEQYF. Complete variable domain (other parts from reference TRBV7-2 and TRBJ2-7): GAGVSQSPSNKVTEKGKDVELRCDPISGHTALYWYRQSLGQGLEFLIYFQGNSAPDKSGLPSDRFSAERTGGSVSTLTIQRTQQEDSAVYLCASSLVEGGLASYEQYFGPGTRLTVT.

This clonotype was picked up many times. The V gene is TRBV19, the J gene TRBJ2-1; the D gene is possibly TRBD2 (6 bases). Trimming left V 8 bases short and J 4 bases short, with 21 bases between. Germline lookup yields CDR1 LNHDA and CDR2 SQIVND (reference sequence). The CDR3 covers 16 residues. CDR3 protein: CASGSGSRRDYNEQFF. CDR3 in DNA: TGTGCCAGTGGGTCAGGGTCCCGGAGGGATTACAATGAGCAGTTCTTC.

The chain has TRBV25-1 and TRBJ1-2; 9 bases line up with TRBD1. The CDR3 has 12 amino acids. Trimming took 6 bases from V and 7 from J; bases not matched to a gene: 3. Germline V gene lookup returns CDR1 MGHDK and CDR2 SYGVNS. CDR3 region: CASRQGARGYTF. The CDR3 nucleotides are TGTGCCAGCAGACAGGGGGCGCGTGGCTACACCTTC.

The J gene is TRBJ2-1, the V gene TRBV20-1; no reliable D call. CDR3 length: 12 residues. Germline CDR1 is DFQATT and CDR2 is SNEGSKA (reference sequence). Trimming removed 3 bases from V and 6 bases from J, with 9 bases in between. The DNA for the CDR3 is TGCAGTGCTAGTTCCCGGATCAATGAGCAGTTCTTC. Its translation is CSASSRINEQFF.

V usage is TRBV9 and J usage is TRBJ2-7; 8 bases are a match to TRBD1. Trimming cost V 4 bases and J 4 bases; bases outside gene matches: 10. The CDR3 is 15 residues long. Germline-derived CDR1 and CDR2 are SGDLS and YYNGEE. The CDR3 DNA follows: TGTGCCAGCAGCCCCTTCGGGACAGGTACTTACGAGCAGTACTTC. Translation gives CASSPFGTGTYEQYF.

This rearrangement joins TRBV2 to TRBJ2-7, with D perhaps given as TRBD1 or TRBD2 (5 bases each). Deletions cut 3 bases from V and 4 bases from J, with 7 bases between. Germline lookup yields CDR1 SNHLY and CDR2 FYNNEI. The CDR3 loop spans 12 amino acids. CDR3 nucleotides: TGTGCCAGCAGTGATTGGGGGTACGAGCAGTACTTC. Protein: CASSDWGYEQYF.